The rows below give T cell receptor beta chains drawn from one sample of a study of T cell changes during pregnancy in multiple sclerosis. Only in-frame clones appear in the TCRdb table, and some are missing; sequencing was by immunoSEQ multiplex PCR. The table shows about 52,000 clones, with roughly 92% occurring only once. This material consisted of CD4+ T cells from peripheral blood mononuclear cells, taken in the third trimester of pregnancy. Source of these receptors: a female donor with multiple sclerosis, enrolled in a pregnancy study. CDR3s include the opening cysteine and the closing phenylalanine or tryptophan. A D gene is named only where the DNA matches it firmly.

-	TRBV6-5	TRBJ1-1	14	CASSAPGGYTEAFF
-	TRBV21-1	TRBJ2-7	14	CASSKGTGVREQYF
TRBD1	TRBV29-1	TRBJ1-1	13	CSVIDRGGTEAFF
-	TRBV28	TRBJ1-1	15	CASSSSGIMNTEAFF
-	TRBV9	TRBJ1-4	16	CASSKRRPGTNEKLFF
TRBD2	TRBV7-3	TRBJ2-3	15	CASSFGLAGEDTQYF
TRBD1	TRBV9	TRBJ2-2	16	CASSVEQGALSGELFF
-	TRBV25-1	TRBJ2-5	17	CASSEPPSRGVVETQYF
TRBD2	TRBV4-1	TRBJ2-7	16	CASSQDSLAGGYEQYF
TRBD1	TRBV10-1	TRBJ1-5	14	CASTRTGINQPQHF
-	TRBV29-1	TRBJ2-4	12	CSVGSHGNIQYF
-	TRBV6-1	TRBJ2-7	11	CASMRVHEQYF
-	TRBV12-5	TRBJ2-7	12	CASGLEGGVQYF
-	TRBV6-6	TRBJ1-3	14	CASSFGGSGNTIYF
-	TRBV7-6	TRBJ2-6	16	CASSPERNSGANVLTF
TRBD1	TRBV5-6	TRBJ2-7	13	CASSWDSSYEQYF
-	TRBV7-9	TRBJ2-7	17	CASSLATVDSLNYEQYF
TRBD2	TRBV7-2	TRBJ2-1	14	CASSFLRGDFEQFF
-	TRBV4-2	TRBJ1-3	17	CASSQDGGGTSGNTIYF
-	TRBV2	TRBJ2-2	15	CASSLRTANTGELFF
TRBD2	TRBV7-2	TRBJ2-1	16	CASSRFLSGGRNEQFF
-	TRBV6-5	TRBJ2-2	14	CASTSPPGAGELFF
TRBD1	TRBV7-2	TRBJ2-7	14	CASSIRQGAFEQYF
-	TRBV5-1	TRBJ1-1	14	CASSLARMNTEAFF
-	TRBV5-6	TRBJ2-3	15	CASSLEQKSTDTQYF
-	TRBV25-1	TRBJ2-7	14	CASSHPRVSYEQYF
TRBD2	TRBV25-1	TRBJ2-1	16	CASSEAGLAFGNEQFF
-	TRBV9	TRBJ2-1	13	CASSVASYNEQFF
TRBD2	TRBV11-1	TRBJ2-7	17	CASSLAHSGTTAYEQYF
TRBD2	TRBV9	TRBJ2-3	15	CASSARGGQTDTQYF
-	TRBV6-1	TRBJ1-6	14	CASSSIRTSSPLHF
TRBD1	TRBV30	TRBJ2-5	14	CAWERTGAIETQYF
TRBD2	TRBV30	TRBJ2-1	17	CAWSPGWTSGGDNEQFF
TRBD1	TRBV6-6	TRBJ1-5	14	CASSRQGSGQPQHF
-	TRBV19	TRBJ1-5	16	CASSNTQGNNNQPQHF
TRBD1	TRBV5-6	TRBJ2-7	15	CASSLVAGGYYEQYF
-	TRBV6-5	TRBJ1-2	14	CASSTPGVLGGYTF
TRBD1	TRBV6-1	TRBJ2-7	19	CASSASVGARTGLSYEQYF
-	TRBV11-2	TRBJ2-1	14	CASSLNLPPNEQFF
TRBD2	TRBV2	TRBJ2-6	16	CATTGTRVPGANVLTF
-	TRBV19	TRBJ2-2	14	CASSPVIYTGELFF
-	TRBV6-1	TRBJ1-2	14	CASRFAGTNYGYTF
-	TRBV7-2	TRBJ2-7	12	CASSRQSYEQYF
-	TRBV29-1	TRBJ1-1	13	CSVGGEVNTEAFF
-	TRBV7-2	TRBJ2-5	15	CASSDRRTGGETQYF
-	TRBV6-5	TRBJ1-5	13	CASRAGGNQPQHF